These T cell receptor beta chains were read from a single sample in a study of shared clonotypes between healthy human individuals. The table came from immunoSEQ multiplex PCR; TCRdb's copy has only in-frame clones and leaves some out. This sample has 2 million to 3 million clones, with approximately 92% found just once. Material: naive CD4+ T cells sorted from blood. The receptor set was obtained from a man between 18 and 35 years old in good health. CDR3s include the opening cysteine and the closing phenylalanine or tryptophan. D genes are given only for firm matches. Part of the rows lack a size; the others show once, few, many or a class for expanded clones.

clone_size,d_call,v_call,j_call,cdr3_nt,cdr3_aa
NA,NA,TRBV13,TRBJ2-3,TGTGCCAGCAGCTTGAGGGGGAGGCGAGATACGCAGTATTTT,CASSLRGRRDTQYF
once,NA,TRBV29-1,TRBJ2-1,TGCAGCACCTCAGGAGCCCGTGAGCAGTTCTTC,CSTSGAREQFF
NA,NA,TRBV5-1,TRBJ1-4,TGCGCCAGCAGCTTGGCCAGGGAAACTAATGAAAAACTGTTTTTT,CASSLARETNEKLFF
NA,TRBD1,TRBV29-1,TRBJ1-1,TGCAGCGTTTTCCGGGACAGGGGGAGCACTGAAGCTTTCTTT,CSVFRDRGSTEAFF
NA,TRBD1,TRBV28,TRBJ1-2,TGTGCCAGCAGCCCTACGGGACAGGGGGGGGGCGGCTACACCTTC,CASSPTGQGGGGYTF
NA,NA,TRBV30,TRBJ2-5,TGTGCCTGGGGGGAATTCCAAGAGACCCAGTACTTC,CAWGEFQETQYF
NA,TRBD1,TRBV5-1,TRBJ2-3,TGCGCCAGCCAGGGCTCAGAAACGACAGGGTTCGGGACAGATACGCAGTATTTT,CASQGSETTGFGTDTQYF
NA,NA,TRBV2,TRBJ1-5,TGTGCCAGCAGTGAAGTCATGGGGGTCGATCAGCCCCAGCATTTT,CASSEVMGVDQPQHF
NA,TRBD2,TRBV2,TRBJ2-1,TGTGCCAGCAGCCAGTTGGGACTAGCGGGGGAGCAGTTCTTC,CASSQLGLAGEQFF
NA,TRBD2,TRBV7-8,TRBJ2-7,TGTGCCAGCAGCCCTTACGGATGGGGTAGCGGGAGGGAAAACTCCTACGAGCAGTACTTC,CASSPYGWGSGRENSYEQYF
NA,TRBD1,TRBV23-1,TRBJ2-7,TGCGCCAGCAGTCACGGGCAGGGGGCCAACTACGAGCAGTACTTC,CASSHGQGANYEQYF
NA,NA,TRBV9,TRBJ1-1,TGTGCCAGCAGCGGCCGACGAGGACAGAACACTGAAGCTTTCTTT,CASSGRRGQNTEAFF
NA,NA,TRBV6-4,TRBJ1-2,TGTGCCAAGCCCCGACAGGCCGCCTATGGCTACACCTTC,CAKPRQAAYGYTF
NA,NA,TRBV25-1,TRBJ2-7,TGTGCCAGCAGTGTTCCGGACGGTTCGACCTACGAGCAGTACTTC,CASSVPDGSTYEQYF
NA,TRBD2,TRBV19,TRBJ2-1,TGTGCCAGCCGGACTAGCCACTTCTACAATGAGCAGTTCTTC,CASRTSHFYNEQFF
NA,NA,TRBV5-6,TRBJ1-2,TGTGCCAGCAGCTTCTGGCAGCATAACTATGGCTACACCTTC,CASSFWQHNYGYTF
NA,NA,TRBV19,TRBJ1-2,TGTGCCAGTAGTATAGGACGGGAGCACTATGGCTACACCTTC,CASSIGREHYGYTF
once,NA,TRBV6-5,TRBJ1-3,TGTGCCAGCAGTCCCGGGGGCTCTGGAAACACCATATATTTT,CASSPGGSGNTIYF
NA,NA,TRBV11-2,TRBJ1-5,TGTGCCAGCAGCAGAGGGACGGACAATCAGCCCCAGCATTTT,CASSRGTDNQPQHF
NA,NA,TRBV7-9,TRBJ1-3,TGTGCCAGCATCAAAACTGGGAAGTCTGGAAACACCATATATTTT,CASIKTGKSGNTIYF
NA,NA,TRBV10-3,TRBJ1-6,TGTGCCATCAGTGAGTCGACTCAGGTGGGGGGATCACCCCTCCACTTT,CAISESTQVGGSPLHF
once,NA,TRBV6-5,TRBJ1-2,TGTGCCAGCAGTTACGGTGTAGGGGGATCTTATGGCTACACCTTC,CASSYGVGGSYGYTF
NA,NA,TRBV10-3,TRBJ2-3,TGTGCCATCTCGGTAGGGGGTCTCACAGATACGCAGTATTTT,CAISVGGLTDTQYF
NA,NA,TRBV19,TRBJ2-7,TGTGCCAGTAGTTTTACGCAGGGCTCTGTCGTCTACGAGCAGTACTTC,CASSFTQGSVVYEQYF
NA,TRBD2,TRBV5-5,TRBJ2-7,TGTGCCAGCAGTCGGGGGGACGGAGCCTACGAGCAGTACTTC,CASSRGDGAYEQYF
NA,NA,TRBV5-4,TRBJ1-4,TGTGCCAGCAGCCCCGCGTCTGGGGCCCCCTCCGGGGGAACTAATGAAAAACTGTTTTTT,CASSPASGAPSGGTNEKLFF
NA,NA,TRBV6-9,TRBJ2-7,TGTGCCAGCAGATACCAGGGTTACGAGCAGTACTTC,CASRYQGYEQYF
NA,TRBD1,TRBV28,TRBJ2-6,TGTGCCAGCACTCCGGGACAGGGAAACTCTGGGGCCAACGTCCTGACTTTC,CASTPGQGNSGANVLTF
NA,TRBD1,TRBV6-1,TRBJ2-5,TGTGCCAGCATGGTGACAGGGGCCCCCAAAGAGACCCAGTACTTC,CASMVTGAPKETQYF
NA,NA,TRBV18,TRBJ2-7,TGTGCCAGCTCACCTGGGCTTTCCTACGAGCAGTACTTC,CASSPGLSYEQYF
NA,NA,TRBV10-3,TRBJ1-6,TGTGCCATCAGTGATCAGGCCGTAATATTTAATTCACCCCTCCACTTT,CAISDQAVIFNSPLHF
NA,NA,TRBV6-1,TRBJ1-1,TGTGCCAGCAGTGAGCGGGGGGGCCACACTGAAGCTTTCTTT,CASSERGGHTEAFF
once,NA,TRBV18,TRBJ1-3,TGTGCCAGCTCACCTACGACCGGCCCTGGAAACACCATATATTTT,CASSPTTGPGNTIYF
NA,NA,TRBV30,TRBJ2-7,TGTGCCTGGAGTGTAGGTATCCTCGAGCAGTACTTC,CAWSVGILEQYF
NA,TRBD1,TRBV28,TRBJ1-1,TGTGCCAGCAGCTCTGGGGCAGGGGGCTTATCTTTCTTT,CASSSGAGGLSFF
NA,NA,TRBV2,TRBJ2-7,TGTGCCAGCAGTGAGGCTTGGAACTACGAGCAGTACTTC,CASSEAWNYEQYF
NA,NA,TRBV4-2,TRBJ1-4,TGTGCCAGCAGCCAAGAGCTTGGGAACAAGGGGAATGAAAAACTGTTTTTT,CASSQELGNKGNEKLFF
NA,NA,TRBV28,TRBJ1-5,TGTGCCAGCAGGTCTTCAATGGGACACGTTAGCTGGGCCCAGCATTTT,CASRSSMGHVSWAQHF
once,NA,TRBV5-1,TRBJ2-6,TGCGCCAGCAGCTTTGGCGGGACGGACTCTGGGGCCAACGTCCTGACTTTC,CASSFGGTDSGANVLTF
NA,NA,TRBV10-3,TRBJ2-3,TGTGCCATCAGTGGCCAGAGCACAGATACGCAGTATTTT,CAISGQSTDTQYF
NA,NA,TRBV6-6,TRBJ1-6,TGTGCCAGCAGTTACTCGGATTCACCCCTCCACTTT,CASSYSDSPLHF
NA,TRBD2,TRBV7-6,TRBJ2-7,TGTGCCAGCAGTGAGAGGGCGGGGGGGCATCCCGAGCAGTACTTC,CASSERAGGHPEQYF
NA,NA,TRBV11-2,TRBJ2-3,TGTGCCAGCAGCTTAGGGGTTGGCGGGGCAAGCACAGATACGCAGTATTTT,CASSLGVGGASTDTQYF
NA,NA,TRBV5-4,TRBJ2-2,TGTGCCAGCAGCTCAGTCCCCGCCGGGGAGCTGTTTTTT,CASSSVPAGELFF
NA,NA,TRBV30,TRBJ1-1,TGTGCCTGGAGTGTCCGTGGGAACACTGAAGCTTTCTTT,CAWSVRGNTEAFF
once,NA,TRBV18,TRBJ1-1,TGTGCCAGCTTTCGGGCTGTCGCCACTGAAGCTTTCTTT,CASFRAVATEAFF
NA,TRBD2,TRBV2,TRBJ2-3,TGTGCCAGCAGGCGCGGCGGGGGGGGTACAGATACGCAGTATTTT,CASRRGGGGTDTQYF
NA,NA,TRBV30,TRBJ1-2,TGTGCCTGGAGTGTACGAACCCAATCGGGAGGCTACACCTTC,CAWSVRTQSGGYTF
NA,NA,TRBV19,TRBJ1-5,TGTGCCAGTAGTAGCACCAGGGGCAATCAGCCCCAGCATTTT,CASSSTRGNQPQHF
NA,TRBD2,TRBV7-7,TRBJ2-5,TGTGCTAGCAGCTTAGGCGCAGCGGGGGGGCCGGAGACCCAGTACTTC,CASSLGAAGGPETQYF
NA,NA,TRBV5-6,TRBJ2-7,TGTGCCAGCAGCTTGGGGCGGGGGCGCTACGAGCAGTACTTC,CASSLGRGRYEQYF
NA,TRBD1,TRBV18,TRBJ2-7,TGTGCCAGCTCACCGGTACAGGGGGCCGAGCAGTACTTC,CASSPVQGAEQYF
NA,NA,TRBV5-4,TRBJ2-5,TGTGCCAGCAGCGCGGGTAATCAAGAGACCCAGTACTTC,CASSAGNQETQYF
once,TRBD2,TRBV2,TRBJ2-1,TGTGCCAGCAGAGACATAGCGGGAGATGAGCAGTTCTTC,CASRDIAGDEQFF
NA,NA,TRBV30,TRBJ2-7,TGTGCCTGGACAGCTCGGGACCTTTCCACCTACGAGCAGTACTTC,CAWTARDLSTYEQYF
NA,NA,TRBV9,TRBJ2-7,TGTGCCAGCAGCGTAGGAGGGACGCCCTCCTACGAGCAGTACTTC,CASSVGGTPSYEQYF
NA,NA,TRBV9,TRBJ2-7,TGTGCCAGCAGCACCGTTGGGAGCTCCTACGAGCAGTACTTC,CASSTVGSSYEQYF